What follows are 21 T cell receptor beta chains derived from one specimen sequenced in a study of blood T cell repertoires in COVID-19. Sequencing used immunoSEQ multiplex PCR; TCRdb keeps in-frame clones, though not all of them. The sample contains around 150,000 clones, 85% to 90% of which appear only once. What was sequenced was peripheral blood. Source of these receptors: an older woman with COVID-19, enrolled during active disease.

CDR3 nucleotides: TGTGCCAGCAGCCCCAGAGAAGGGAGCGGGGAGCTGTTTTTT. It codes for CASSPREGSGELFF. The genes are TRBV3-1 (or the pseudogene TRBV3-2) and TRBJ2-2; D might be TRBD2 (5 bases). Looked up from germline, CDR1 is LGHDT and CDR2 is YNNKEL (reference sequence). The CDR3 sequence is 14 residues long. The germline V and J ends were trimmed by 4 bases and 7 bases, with 13 bases remaining between them.

The chain combines TRBV28 with TRBJ2-3; TRBD2 might be the D (5 bases). V gave up 6 bases and J gave up 0 bases, with 16 bases separating them. Germline V gene data show CDR1 as MDHEN and CDR2 as SYDVKM. The CDR3 spans 16 residues. The CDR3 bases are TGTGCCAGCAGCCGCCACCTGGGAGCTAGCACAGATACGCAGTATTTT. Encoded protein: CASSRHLGASTDTQYF. Together with reference TRBV28 and TRBJ2-3, the CDR3 gives the full variable domain: DVKVTQSSRYLVKRTGEKVFLECVQDMDHENMFWYRQDPGLGLRLIYFSYDVKMKEKGDIPEGYSVSREKKERFSLILESASTNQTSMYLCASSRHLGASTDTQYFGPGTRLTVL.

This clone was detected once. The chain couples TRBV24-1 to TRBJ1-2; possibly TRBD1 for D (5 bases). CDR3 length equals 15 residues. The ends were cut back, 3 bases at V and 6 bases at J, with 16 bases in the middle. Looked up from germline, CDR1 is KGHDR and CDR2 is SFDVKD. The CDR3 sequence is CATSDPLQGTHGYTF. CDR3 nucleotide sequence: TGTGCCACCAGTGATCCCCTTCAGGGAACGCATGGCTACACCTTC.

This clone was seen a few times. The chain carries TRBV6-5 and TRBJ1-5; D unclear. The germline V gene has CDR1 MNHEY and CDR2 SVGAGI. This CDR3 is built from 14 residues. The germline V and J ends were trimmed by 6 bases and 1 base, with 10 bases remaining between them. In DNA form, the CDR3 reads TGTGCCAGCAGCGGTGCGGGAAGCAATCAGCCCCAGCATTTT. It yields the protein CASSGAGSNQPQHF.

V and J are TRBV7-9 and TRBJ1-1, with 7 bases lining up with TRBD1. The CDR3 runs to 15 residues. Germline CDR1 is SEHNR and CDR2 is FQNEAQ (reference sequence). J lost 0 bases, V lost 4 bases, and 5 bases had no gene match. Written as DNA, the CDR3 is TGTGCCAGCAGCTGGAGACAGGGAATGAACACTGAAGCTTTCTTT. Translation gives CASSWRQGMNTEAFF.

This clone was picked up one time. The chain has TRBV11-2 and TRBJ1-1; TRBD1 matches 8 bases. Germline loops: CDR1 SGHAT, CDR2 FQNNGV. This CDR3 region has 14 residues. Trimming cost V 1 base and J 9 bases; bases outside gene matches: 7. Here the CDR3 reads CASSLGQGARKAFF. In nucleotides, the CDR3 is TGTGCCAGCAGCTTAGGGCAGGGGGCGCGGAAAGCTTTCTTT.

This clone was recorded only once. V and J are TRBV29-1 and TRBJ1-2, with D uncertain. The CDR3 loop spans 13 amino acids. With 5 bases removed from V and 2 bases from J, the gap between germline ends came to 12 bases. The germline CDR1 and CDR2 sequences are SQVTM and ANQGSEA. The CDR3 DNA reads as TGCAGCGTTCAGAAGACAAACAACTATGGCTACACCTTC. Amino acid sequence: CSVQKTNNYGYTF.

This sequence joins TRBV6-2 or TRBV6-3 and TRBJ1-3; 9 bases map to TRBD1. This CDR3 has 17 amino acids. In germline, CDR1 is MNHEY, CDR2 SVGEGT. The V gene end was trimmed by 4 bases and the J gene end by 3 bases; junction bases not matched to a gene: 10. The CDR3 protein is CASSSPGQGTGGNTIYF. The CDR3 DNA is TGTGCCAGCAGTTCCCCGGGACAGGGAACTGGTGGAAACACCATATATTTT.

V usage is TRBV12-3 or TRBV12-4 and J usage is TRBJ2-2; possibly TRBD1 for D (6 bases). Trimming took off 0 bases at V and 9 bases at J, with 8 bases between the two ends. The CDR3 has 13 amino acids. In DNA, the CDR3 is TGTGCCAGCAGTTTAGCAGGACAGAGGGAGCTGTTTTTT. Protein: CASSLAGQRELFF.

The V and J genes are TRBV5-1 and TRBJ2-3; no clear D. Germline values: CDR1 SGHRS, CDR2 YFSETQ. The V gene lost 6 bases and the J gene lost 4 bases, with 21 bases spanning the gap. CDR3 length equals 16 residues. The CDR3 is CASTRTFGRASDTQYF. DNA of the CDR3: TGCGCCAGCACACGTACTTTTGGTAGAGCCTCAGATACGCAGTATTTT.

The CDR3 here is CASSPPKGGTEAFF. The CDR3 DNA sequence: TGTGCCAGCAGCCCGCCGAAAGGGGGCACTGAAGCTTTCTTT. The chain couples TRBV5-6 to TRBJ1-1; D possibly corresponds to TRBD1 (6 bases). The CDR3 is made up of 14 amino acids. The germline gives CDR1 SGHDT, CDR2 YYEEEE. Trimming left V 4 bases short and J 4 bases short, with 14 bases between. The full variable domain, its missing parts supplied by reference TRBV5-6 and TRBJ1-1, is DAGVTQSPTHLIKTRGQQVTLRCSPKSGHDTVSWYQQALGQGPQFIFQYYEEEERQRGNFPDRFSGHQFPNYSSELNVNALLLGDSALYLCASSPPKGGTEAFFGQGTRLTVV.

The gene calls are TRBV30 and TRBJ1-4, with TRBD1 identical over 9 bases. V shed 8 bases, J shed 10 bases, and the junction held 11 bases outside the gene matches. The CDR3 is 13 residues long. Germline V gene data show CDR1 as GTSNPN and CDR2 as SVGIG (reference sequence). The CDR3 DNA reads as TGTGCCCGACAAGACAGGGGGAGCGGAAAACTGTTTTTT. Its protein product is CARQDRGSGKLFF.

The table lists this clone with a count of one. The chain recombines TRBV11-2 with TRBJ2-2, with TRBD2 matching over 7 bases. The CDR3 runs 16 residues. CDR1 and CDR2 (germline): SGHAT, FQNNGV. The trim removed 0 bases at V and 6 bases at J, leaving 7 bases unmatched. CDR3 sequence reads: CASSLDGGNDSGELFF. Here the CDR3 DNA reads TGTGCCAGCAGCTTAGACGGGGGGAACGACTCCGGGGAGCTGTTTTTT.

This sequence joins TRBV4-1 and TRBJ2-7; TRBD1 agrees at 7 bases. Losses at the gene ends were 1 base for V and 3 bases for J; bases not matched to a gene: 6. Looked up from germline, CDR1 is MGHRA and CDR2 is YSYEKL. This CDR3 contains 15 residues. The CDR3 coding sequence is TGCGCCAGCAGCCAAGGAGAGGACAGGATCTACGAGCAGTACTTC. Its protein is CASSQGEDRIYEQYF.

This clone was detected only once. V gene TRBV28 combines with J gene TRBJ2-7, with TRBD2 matching over 7 bases. This CDR3 has 14 residues. With V trimmed by 2 bases and J by 3 bases, 4 bases remained unmatched. The germline V gene has CDR1 MDHEN and CDR2 SYDVKM. CDR3 DNA: TGTGCCAGCAGTTTAGCGGGGGACCACTACGAGCAGTACTTC. It codes for CASSLAGDHYEQYF.

The chain uses TRBV4-2 and TRBJ2-1; D is unclear. The CDR3 loop spans 16 amino acids. Trimming took 0 bases from V and 0 from J, leaving 9 bases between them. In germline, CDR1 is LGHNA, CDR2 YNFKEQ. The CDR3 reads CASSQEPGSSYNEQFF. CDR3 DNA: TGTGCCAGCAGCCAAGAACCAGGCAGCTCCTACAATGAGCAGTTCTTC.

This clone was counted a few times. The genes are TRBV5-4 and TRBJ2-7; D might be TRBD1 (5 bases). The V gene lost 2 bases and the J gene lost 2 bases, with 11 bases spanning the gap. The CDR3 is made up of 14 amino acids. CDR1 SGHNT and CDR2 YYREEE come from the germline V gene (reference sequence). The CDR3 DNA reads as TGTGCCAGCAGCTTTAGTCAGGGTACCTACGAGCAGTACTTC. It yields the protein CASSFSQGTYEQYF.

This sequence joins TRBV19 and TRBJ1-2; 8 bases are a match to TRBD1. This CDR3 contains 16 residues. Germline CDR1 and CDR2: LNHDA and SQIVND (reference sequence). The junction had 12 bases not matched to a gene; V was cut back by 3 bases and J by 6 bases. CDR3 residues: CASSMRIGQGANGYTF. The DNA for the CDR3 is TGTGCCAGTAGTATGAGGATCGGGCAGGGGGCAAATGGCTACACCTTC. Drawing the rest from reference TRBV19 and TRBJ1-2, the complete variable domain is DGGITQSPKYLFRKEGQNVTLSCEQNLNHDAMYWYRQDPGQGLRLIYYSQIVNDFQKGDIAEGYSVSREKKESFPLTVTSAQKNPTAFYLCASSMRIGQGANGYTFGSGTRLTVV.

The gene calls are TRBV7-9 and TRBJ1-5, with 7 nucleotides matching TRBD1. The CDR3 loop spans 13 amino acids. From germline, CDR1 is SEHNR and CDR2 FQNEAQ (reference sequence). V lost 5 bases and J lost 4; bases outside the gene matches: 2. CDR3 sequence: CASSRDSNQPQHF. The DNA of the CDR3 is TGTGCCAGCAGCCGGGACAGTAATCAGCCCCAGCATTTT. The full variable domain, its missing parts supplied by reference TRBV7-9 and TRBJ1-5, is DTGVSQNPRHKITKRGQNVTFRCDPISEHNRLYWYRQTLGQGPEFLTYFQNEAQLEKSRLLSDRFSAERPKGSFSTLEIQRTEQGDSAMYLCASSRDSNQPQHFGDGTRLSIL.

The rearrangement joins TRBV4-1 to TRBJ2-7; D may be TRBD1 (6 bases). Germline CDR1 MGHRA, CDR2 YSYEKL. There are 15 residues in the CDR3. Between the trimmed V and J ends, which lost 1 base and 2 bases, there was a span of 12 bases. Here the CDR3 reads CASSQGGRVTYEQYF. The CDR3, as DNA: TGCGCCAGCAGCCAAGGGGGGCGAGTGACCTACGAGCAGTACTTC.

The chain has TRBV30 and TRBJ1-2; TRBD1 agrees at 7 bases. The CDR3 sequence is 14 residues long. J lost 5 bases, V lost 2 bases, and 8 bases had no gene match. The germline V gene encodes CDR1 GTSNPN and CDR2 SVGIG (reference sequence). CDR3 amino acids: CAWSFAGTAYGYTF. As DNA, the CDR3 is TGTGCCTGGAGTTTCGCCGGGACAGCATATGGCTACACCTTC.